A selection of T cell receptor beta chains follows, all from one sample in a study of T cells in Graves' hyperthyroidism and ophthalmopathy. Via MiXCR, TCRdb re-called the multiplex PCR reads, giving one row per CDR3 protein. The data contain approximately 620,000 distinct CDR3 sequences, about 14% of them singletons. Sequencing was done on a sample of blood. These receptors were taken from a woman in her 30s with Graves' hyperthyroidism that later progressed to Graves' ophthalmopathy. Both conserved end residues are part of each CDR3. D genes are given only for firm matches. Not all rows give a size; the values are once, few, many and, for expanded clones, a class.

v_call	cdr3_length	clone_size	d_call	j_call	cdr3_aa	cdr3_nt
TRBV3-1	13	few	TRBD2	TRBJ2-1	CAVRVAGGREQFF	TGTGCCGTCAGGGTAGCGGGAGGGAGGGAGCAGTTCTTC
TRBV12-5	15	few	-	TRBJ1-5	CASAQDSNSNQPQHF	TGTGCTAGTGCCCAGGACAGCAATAGCAATCAGCCCCAGCATTTT
TRBV19	15	many	TRBD2	TRBJ2-7	CASSWERGSSYEQYF	TGTGCCAGTAGTTGGGAGCGGGGAAGCTCCTACGAGCAGTACTTC
TRBV7-9	14	many	TRBD1	TRBJ1-2	CASSLVVQGNGYTF	TGTGCCAGCAGCTTAGTCGTACAGGGGAATGGCTACACCTTC
TRBV20-1	18	many	-	TRBJ2-5	CSAIEDRASGGLQETQYF	TGCAGTGCTATAGAAGACAGGGCGTCCGGGGGACTGCAAGAGACCCAGTACTTC
TRBV11-2	15	many	TRBD1	TRBJ1-4	CASSPRTGGSEKLFF	TGTGCCAGCAGCCCGCGGACAGGGGGGAGTGAAAAACTGTTTTTT
TRBV29-1	16	-	TRBD2	TRBJ2-3	CSVEGQAGVLTDTQYF	TGCAGCGTCGAGGGGCAAGCGGGAGTTCTCACAGATACGCAGTATTTT
TRBV19	16	few	-	TRBJ2-5	CASSITRPGPEETQYF	TGTGCCAGTAGTATAACGAGGCCAGGGCCCGAAGAGACCCAGTACTTC
TRBV20-1	13	few	TRBD1	TRBJ1-1	CSATNRGDAEAFF	TGCAGTGCTACCAACAGGGGAGACGCTGAAGCTTTCTTT
TRBV12-3/TRBV12-4	15	many	TRBD2	TRBJ2-7	CASSLGPAGPYEQYF	TGTGCCAGCAGTTTAGGTCCAGCGGGGCCCTACGAGCAGTACTTC
TRBV7-9	15	many	TRBD2	TRBJ2-5	CASSLSLGGKETQYF	TGTGCCAGCAGCTTAAGCCTCGGGGGGAAAGAGACCCAGTACTTC
TRBV20-1	13	many	-	TRBJ2-1	CSARDRSYNEQFF	TGCAGTGCTAGAGATAGGTCCTACAATGAGCAGTTCTTC
TRBV10-3	16	-	-	TRBJ1-3	CAISAGLPRGGNTIYF	TGTGCCATCAGTGCGGGACTCCCAAGGGGTGGAAACACCATATATTTT
TRBV20-1	15	many	TRBD2	TRBJ2-1	CSAPTSGSSYNEQFF	TGCAGTGCTCCAACTAGCGGGAGCTCCTACAATGAGCAGTTCTTC
TRBV27	13	-	-	TRBJ1-6	CASSGYNNSPLHF	TGTGCCAGCAGCGGTTATAATAATTCACCCCTCCACTTT
TRBV11-1	16	-	-	TRBJ1-2	CASSQGEGSANYGYTF	TGTGCCAGCAGCCAAGGAGAGGGAAGTGCTAACTATGGCTACACCTTC
TRBV10-3	12	few	-	TRBJ2-1	CAIRGERHEQFF	TGTGCCATCAGGGGGGAGAGGCATGAGCAGTTCTTC
TRBV10-3	15	-	TRBD1	TRBJ1-2	CAIESGQGSSWGYTF	TGTGCCATCGAGAGCGGACAGGGTAGCTCTTGGGGCTACACCTTC
TRBV11-2	12	many	TRBD1	TRBJ1-1	CASSVTGDEAFF	TGTGCCAGCAGCGTCACAGGGGACGAAGCTTTCTTT
TRBV18	14	many	-	TRBJ1-1	CASSPPVEGTEAFF	TGTGCCAGCTCACCACCGGTCGAAGGGACTGAAGCTTTCTTT
TRBV6-1	14	many	-	TRBJ2-7	CASSSEQGTNEQYF	TGTGCCAGCAGTTCCGAACAGGGAACCAACGAGCAGTACTTC
TRBV6-2/TRBV6-3	15	many	-	TRBJ2-7	CASSYGDSYSYEQYF	TGTGCCAGCAGTTATGGCGACAGTTACTCCTACGAGCAGTACTTC
TRBV5-1	15	few	-	TRBJ1-4	CASSVQGTTNEKLFF	TGCGCCAGCAGCGTGCAGGGCACAACTAACGAAAAACTGTTTTTT
TRBV7-9	15	-	-	TRBJ1-6	CASTSGRPLNSPLHF	TGTGCCAGCACCTCAGGGCGCCCGCTCAATTCACCCCTCCACTTT
TRBV5-1	13	many	-	TRBJ1-1	CASSLEGRTEAFF	TGCGCCAGCAGCTTGGAAGGGAGGACTGAAGCTTTCTTT
TRBV19	13	many	-	TRBJ1-4	CASMASTNEKLFF	TGTGCCAGTATGGCCTCAACTAATGAAAAACTGTTTTTT
TRBV11-1	14	many	-	TRBJ1-1	CASSIWDTEREAFF	TGTGCCAGCAGCATCTGGGACACGGAGCGTGAAGCTTTCTTT
TRBV7-2	20	many	TRBD1	TRBJ1-2	CASSDWDRSRKGGLNYGYTF	TGTGCCAGCAGCGACTGGGACAGGAGCCGGAAAGGAGGTCTTAACTATGGCTACACCTTC
TRBV5-1	15	few	-	TRBJ2-1	CASSPPGGLYNEQFF	TGCGCCAGCAGCCCGCCCGGGGGGCTTTACAATGAGCAGTTCTTC
TRBV28	14	many	TRBD2	TRBJ2-5	CASSPRTSAETQYF	TGTGCCAGCAGTCCCCGGACTAGCGCCGAGACCCAGTACTTC
TRBV15	14	many	-	TRBJ2-5	CATSRVAQGETQYF	TGTGCCACCAGCAGAGTGGCCCAGGGAGAGACCCAGTACTTC
TRBV28	17	many	TRBD1	TRBJ1-2	CASSPTQSLRDSNGYTF	TGTGCCAGCAGTCCAACCCAGTCACTCCGGGACAGCAATGGCTACACCTTC
TRBV5-1	15	many	TRBD1	TRBJ2-5	CASSLETGVEGTQYF	TGCGCCAGCAGCTTGGAGACAGGGGTGGAAGGGACCCAGTACTTC
TRBV7-3	16	many	-	TRBJ2-6	CASSLAPGAGANVLTF	TGTGCCAGCAGCTTAGCTCCAGGGGCTGGGGCCAACGTCCTGACTTTC
TRBV28	16	many	-	TRBJ1-3	CASSIPQGVGGNTIYF	TGTGCCAGCAGTATACCCCAGGGAGTGGGTGGAAACACCATATATTTT
TRBV6-2/TRBV6-3	15	-	-	TRBJ2-1	CASSRDGTPYNEQFF	TGTGCCAGCAGTAGAGACGGGACACCCTACAATGAGCAGTTCTTC
TRBV9	14	few	-	TRBJ1-1	CASSPVNRDTEAFF	TGTGCCAGCAGCCCCGTGAACCGGGACACTGAAGCTTTCTTT
TRBV7-2	14	few	TRBD1	TRBJ1-1	CASSFSGQATEAFF	TGTGCCAGCAGCTTCTCTGGACAGGCAACTGAAGCTTTCTTT
TRBV27	13	many	-	TRBJ1-1	CASSFDRNTEAFF	TGTGCCAGCAGCTTTGACAGGAACACTGAGGCTTTCTTT
TRBV2	15	-	TRBD1	TRBJ2-5	CASRPRQGARETQYF	TGTGCCAGCAGGCCCCGACAGGGGGCGCGGGAGACCCAGTACTTC
TRBV7-9	16	few	-	TRBJ1-3	CASSRQGTASGNTIYF	TGTGCCAGCAGTCGGCAGGGGACTGCCTCTGGAAACACCATATATTTT